These 10 T cell receptor beta chains came from one sample sequenced in a study of Graves' ophthalmopathy and Graves' hyperthyroidism. Amplification targeted the TCR beta CDR3 regions, with RNA transcripts as the source material. The library came from an HTBI-primed first-round RT-PCR and a second-round multiplex PCR. TCRdb passed the multiplex PCR reads through MiXCR, listing each CDR3 protein once. The sample holds around 520,000 distinct CDR3 sequences, about 35% seen once. Input material: peripheral blood or thyroid tissue (not recorded which). The receptors were gathered from an adult man with Graves' hyperthyroidism.

This clonotype was observed at least ten times. This chain uses TRBV10-3 with TRBJ2-7; D is possibly TRBD1 (5 bases). Germline values: CDR1 ENHRY, CDR2 SYGVKD. CDR3 length: 19 amino acids. Trimming removed 6 bases from V and 2 bases from J, with 29 bases in between. The CDR3 spells CAIRDRVGSLAGNTYEQYF. As DNA, the CDR3 is TGTGCCATCAGAGACCGTGTTGGTAGCTTGGCAGGGAATACCTACGAGCAGTACTTC.

This clonotype has just a few counts. This may stem from a read error, because a much larger clone lies one nucleotide away. Here the CDR3 omits its conserved ending phenylalanine or tryptophan, so a read error is the likely source. The CDR3 protein is CSGAITQGALSGYTS. The CDR3 coding sequence is TGCAGCGGCGCTATAACCCAGGGAGCTCTTTCTGGCTACACCTCC. The V and J genes are TRBV29-1 and TRBJ1-2, with a possible D match to TRBD1 (5 bases). Deletions cut 7 bases from V and 7 bases from J, with 25 bases between. This CDR3 region has 15 residues. Germline loops: CDR1 SQVTM, CDR2 ANQGSEA.

This clonotype has at least ten counts. In nucleotides, the CDR3 is TGCGCCAGCAGCTTGGAACACCTCACCGGGGAGCTGTTTTTT. This sequence encodes CASSLEHLTGELFF. The chain couples TRBV5-1 to TRBJ2-2; no clear D. Deletions cut 0 bases from V and 4 bases from J, with 7 bases between. The CDR3 covers 14 residues. CDR1 and CDR2 from the germline V gene are SGHRS and YFSETQ.

The chain carries TRBV7-6 and TRBJ2-1; the match to TRBD2 covers 9 bases. This CDR3 region has 16 residues. The trim removed 1 base at V and 7 bases at J, leaving 8 bases unmatched. The germline gives CDR1 SGHVS, CDR2 FNYEAQ. DNA of the CDR3: TGTGCCAGCAGCTTAGTAAGTCCTAGCGGGGCTAATGAGCAGTTCTTC. Encoded protein: CASSLVSPSGANEQFF.

The chain is built from TRBV7-9 and TRBJ2-7; 7 bases map to TRBD1. This CDR3 has 15 residues. With V trimmed by 5 bases and J by 7 bases, 14 bases remained unmatched. CDR1 is SEHNR and CDR2 is FQNEAQ in the germline V gene (reference sequence). DNA for the CDR3: TGTGCCAGCAGCGCCCTGAGGGGGCTTTACAATGAGCAGTACTTC. Translation: CASSALRGLYNEQYF.

In regard to this clonotype: At one boundary the junction diverges from the germline segment, which might be a read error. The chain couples TRBV7-1 to TRBJ2-1; unclear D gene. TRBV7-1 belongs to the ORF category, with a function that is uncertain. This CDR3 comprises 14 residues. The CDR3 sequence is CASSAASSTNEQFF. CDR3 DNA sequence: TGTGCCAGCAGCGCAGCATCCTCGACCAATGAGCAGTTCTTC.

Note on this clonotype: The CDR3 end shows no conserved phenylalanine or tryptophan, and so a read error is likely. The gene calls are TRBV9 and TRBJ1-5; no clear D gene. Trimming removed 5 bases at V and 6 bases at J, with 15 bases between. The CDR3 runs 14 residues. Germline values: CDR1 SGDLS, CDR2 YYNGEE. The CDR3 spells CASSKKGRGQPQHL. The CDR3 DNA sequence: TGTGCCAGCAGTAAGAAAGGGCGAGGTCAGCCCCAGCATCTT.

In this sample, this clonotype turned up many times. The chain employs TRBV10-2 and TRBJ1-4; D uncertain. CDR3 length: 15 amino acids. From germline, CDR1 is WSHSY and CDR2 SAAADI. Deletions cut 6 bases from V and 8 bases from J, with 19 bases between. The CDR3 bases are TGCGCCAGCAGGTATACGGGTGATGCCTCGGAAAAACTGTTTTTT. Residues: CASRYTGDASEKLFF.

This chain connects TRBV29-1 to TRBJ1-2, with 10 bases aligning to TRBD1. Germline CDR1 is SQVTM and CDR2 is ANQGSEA. The CDR3 runs 13 residues. The trim removed 7 bases at V and 9 bases at J, leaving 11 bases unmatched. This CDR3 is CSARSGTGASYTF. The CDR3, as DNA: TGCAGCGCTCGGTCAGGGACAGGGGCAAGCTACACCTTC. Based on the CDR3 plus reference TRBV29-1 and TRBJ1-2, the full variable domain is SAVISQKPSRDICQRGTSLTIQCQVDSQVTMMFWYRQQPGQSLTLIATANQGSEATYESGFVIDKFPISRPNLTFSTLTVSNMSPEDSSIYLCSARSGTGASYTFGSGTRLTVV.

This clonotype has ten or more counts. V usage is TRBV5-4 and J usage is TRBJ2-7; 7 bases fit TRBD1. The CDR3 is 15 residues long. The trim removed 2 bases at V and 7 bases at J, leaving 12 bases unmatched. Germline V gene sequence: CDR1 SGHNT, CDR2 YYREEE (reference sequence). CDR3 loop: CASSLIGQVAGEQYF. Written as DNA, the CDR3 is TGTGCCAGCAGCTTAATCGGACAGGTGGCCGGGGAGCAGTACTTC.